This is a list of T cell receptor beta chains from one sample in a study of blood T cell repertoires in COVID-19. Method: immunoSEQ multiplex PCR; TCRdb's copy keeps in-frame clones and lacks some. The repertoire holds roughly 150,000 clones, with around 80% as singletons. The sequencing sample was made of PBMCs or T cells enriched from blood (not recorded which). These TCRs come from a woman in her sixties or seventies in a cohort exposed to, infected with or recovered from COVID-19 (not recorded which). Each CDR3 is given with its conserved first and last residue. A D gene is named only where the DNA matches it firmly. Some rows mark clone size as missing; the rest say once, few, many or name a class of expanded clone.

NA,TRBJ2-7,TRBV5-1,NA,TGCGCCAGCAGCTTGGTACAGGGCCCCGGGGAGCAGTACTTC,CASSLVQGPGEQYF
NA,TRBJ1-5,TRBV25-1,NA,TGTGCCAGCAGTGAAGGAGGCAGGGGAAATCAGCCCCAGCATTTT,CASSEGGRGNQPQHF
TRBD2,TRBJ2-3,TRBV28,NA,TGTGCCAGCAAAACGACTAGCGCGAACACAGATACGCAGTATTTT,CASKTTSANTDTQYF
TRBD1,TRBJ2-1,TRBV19,NA,TGTGCCAGTACCCTAGGACAGGGTCGGGACAATGAGCAGTTCTTC,CASTLGQGRDNEQFF
TRBD1,TRBJ2-7,TRBV10-3,NA,TGTGCCATCACCGGCGGGCAGGGGGACGAGCAGTACTTC,CAITGGQGDEQYF
NA,TRBJ1-3,TRBV7-2,NA,TGTGCCAGCAGCCTTCCGAGAGATGGAAACACCATATATTTT,CASSLPRDGNTIYF
NA,TRBJ1-2,TRBV29-1,NA,TGCAGCGCTCTTGAGGGGGTTGGCTACACCTTC,CSALEGVGYTF
NA,TRBJ2-7,TRBV28,NA,TGTGCCAGTGGGACTTCCGGGACCTTATACGAGCAGTACTTC,CASGTSGTLYEQYF
NA,TRBJ2-7,TRBV4-2,NA,TGTGCCAGCAGCCAAGAACAGCAGGGGGGCTACGAGCAGTACTTC,CASSQEQQGGYEQYF
TRBD1,TRBJ1-2,TRBV10-3,many,TGTGCCATCAGGGGAGACAGGGAAGACTATGGCTACACCTTC,CAIRGDREDYGYTF
NA,TRBJ2-3,TRBV27,NA,TGTGCCAGCAGTTTATCCCTGAGGGATACGCAGTATTTT,CASSLSLRDTQYF
NA,TRBJ1-1,TRBV10-3,NA,TGTGCCATCAGTGGACAGGCTGGCACTGAAGCTTTCTTT,CAISGQAGTEAFF
TRBD2,TRBJ2-7,TRBV28,once,TGTGCCAGCGTCGCGGCGGGAGGGGTCTACGAGCAGTACTTC,CASVAAGGVYEQYF
TRBD1,TRBJ2-6,TRBV5-1,NA,TGCGCCAGCAGCCTACCGTTAGGGACAGGCAACTCTGGGGCCAACGTCCTGACTTTC,CASSLPLGTGNSGANVLTF
TRBD1,TRBJ1-5,TRBV6-5,NA,TGTGCCAGCAGAGGGACAGGGGATAGCAATCAGCCCCAGCATTTT,CASRGTGDSNQPQHF
TRBD2,TRBJ2-3,TRBV11-2,few,TGTGCCAGCAGCTTCCGGACTAGCGGGAGCCCAGATACGCAGTATTTT,CASSFRTSGSPDTQYF
NA,TRBJ2-1,TRBV7-2,few,TGTGCCAGCAAGGAGCGGGTTTACAATGAGCAGTTCTTC,CASKERVYNEQFF
NA,TRBJ1-2,TRBV7-9,NA,TGTGCCAGCAGCTTATATCCGAACTATGGCTACACCTTC,CASSLYPNYGYTF
NA,TRBJ1-2,TRBV2,NA,TGTGCCAGCAGCCTCCAGGGGTCTGGCTACACCTTC,CASSLQGSGYTF
TRBD1,TRBJ2-7,TRBV12-3/TRBV12-4,NA,TGTGCCAGCAGGCTCAGGGGGTCCGAGCAGTACTTC,CASRLRGSEQYF
NA,TRBJ1-1,TRBV28,NA,TGTGCCAGCAGTCCCTCGTCCCCCCCTGAAGCTTTCTTT,CASSPSSPPEAFF
TRBD2,TRBJ2-1,TRBV19,once,TGTGCCAGTAGGGGGGGGCGGGAGGGCTCCTACAATGAGCAGTTCTTC,CASRGGREGSYNEQFF
NA,TRBJ1-2,TRBV27,NA,TGTGCTGCAGGGCGAGGGGGTGCAAGCCCGAGACTTGGCTACACCTTC,CAAGRGGASPRLGYTF
NA,TRBJ2-1,TRBV28,NA,TGTGCCAGCAGCCCCTCACTAGTTTGGCTGTGGTTCTTC,CASSPSLVWLWFF
NA,TRBJ1-1,TRBV24-1,NA,TGTGCCACCAGTGATTCGGGCAGGGCGAACACTGAAGCTTTCTTT,CATSDSGRANTEAFF
NA,TRBJ1-2,TRBV27,NA,TGTGCCAGCAGTGGGTTACAGGCAGGGAACTATGGCTACACCTTC,CASSGLQAGNYGYTF
TRBD1,TRBJ2-5,TRBV19,NA,TGTGCCAGTAGTCCGATAAGGGGGCGAACGGAGACCCAGTACTTC,CASSPIRGRTETQYF
NA,TRBJ2-1,TRBV2,NA,TGTGCCAGCACCCCAACCTCGGTGCGGAATGAGCAGTTCTTC,CASTPTSVRNEQFF
NA,TRBJ2-7,TRBV9,NA,TGTGCCAGCAGCGTAGGTCCTAGCGCCTCCTACGAGCAGTACTTC,CASSVGPSASYEQYF
NA,TRBJ1-6,TRBV6-5,NA,TGTGCCAGCAGGGCCCCAGATCAACCTTGGTCACCCCTCCACTTT,CASRAPDQPWSPLHF
NA,TRBJ2-5,TRBV28,NA,TGTGCCAGCAGTCCCCCAAGCGCGGGAGAGACCCAGTACTTC,CASSPPSAGETQYF
NA,TRBJ1-2,TRBV30,NA,TGTGCCTGGAGTGTTTCGTTTTCCGGCGACTACTATGGCTACACCTTC,CAWSVSFSGDYYGYTF
NA,TRBJ1-5,TRBV5-1,few,TGCGCCAGCAGCTTGGGTGAGACAGTGGGTCAGCCCCAGCATTTT,CASSLGETVGQPQHF
NA,TRBJ2-3,TRBV7-9,NA,TGTGCCAGCAGCCCGATCGGATTAGGACAGCCGGGGGATACGCAGTATTTT,CASSPIGLGQPGDTQYF
NA,TRBJ1-5,TRBV7-6,NA,TGTGCCAGCAGGGAAAGGACAAGGCCCCCCAATCAGCCCCAGCATTTT,CASRERTRPPNQPQHF
NA,TRBJ1-6,TRBV28,NA,TGTGCCAGCAGTCAGCAGGCTTATAATTCACCCCTCCACTTT,CASSQQAYNSPLHF
TRBD1,TRBJ1-1,TRBV18,few,TGTGCCAGCTCACAGCCGGGACAGGGATTGCTCTTT,CASSQPGQGLLF